These 21 T cell receptor beta chains share one sample of origin, sequenced in a study of OX40 agonist ivuxolimab in advanced cancers. TCRdb's table, derived via immunoSEQ multiplex PCR, lists solely in-frame clones and lacks some. The data contain approximately 50,000 clones, over 80% of them singletons. The input for sequencing was CD4+ or CD8+ T cells sorted from blood, taken in a trial of the OX40 agonist ivuxolimab. Every receptor here comes from an adult with an advanced solid tumor such as melanoma, head and neck, liver or kidney cancer.

This clone was seen only once. The V gene is TRBV6-5, the J gene TRBJ1-1, with D unresolved. CDR1 is MNHEY and CDR2 is SVGAGI in the germline V gene. This CDR3 region has 13 residues. The ends were cut back, 1 base at V and 0 bases at J, with 3 bases in the middle. CDR3 in DNA: TGTGCCAGCAGTTACTTGTTGAACACTGAAGCTTTCTTT. Protein: CASSYLLNTEAFF.

This clone was seen only a few times. The sample has other DNA sequences that encode this CDR3 too. The chain recombines TRBV6-5 with TRBJ1-5; TRBD1 matches 7 bases. After removal of 6 bases from V and 5 bases from J, the junction contained 4 bases not matched to a gene. Germline V gene data show CDR1 as MNHEY and CDR2 as SVGAGI. The CDR3 contains 13 residues. The DNA of the CDR3 is TGTGCCAGCAGCAGACAGGGAGATCAGCCCCAGCATTTT. Translating gives CASSRQGDQPQHF.

The chain employs TRBV18 and TRBJ1-5; no definite D call. V was shortened by 2 bases and J by 0 bases, with 8 bases between the two germline ends. CDR1 is KGHSH, CDR2 LQKENI, per germline. The CDR3 is 15 amino acids. The CDR3 DNA reads as TGTGCCAGCTCACCAGGCTCGGTTAGCAATCAGCCCCAGCATTTT. This codes for CASSPGSVSNQPQHF.

V usage is TRBV9 and J usage is TRBJ1-2, with 7 bases lining up with TRBD1. The CDR3 loop spans 15 amino acids. V was clipped by 3 bases and J by 1 base; unmatched bases: 6. Looked up from germline, CDR1 is SGDLS and CDR2 is YYNGEE. The CDR3 sequence is CASSDNRQGNYGYTF. The CDR3 region has the DNA TGTGCCAGCAGCGATAATAGACAGGGTAACTATGGCTACACCTTC.

The V gene is TRBV7-8, the J gene TRBJ2-2, with TRBD2 matching 7 bases. V shed 1 base and J 6 bases; nucleotides not matched to a gene: 5. CDR3 length: 15 amino acids. Germline CDR1 is SGHVS and CDR2 is FQNEAQ. The CDR3 spells CASSLVGLAAGELFF. Here the CDR3 DNA reads TGTGCCAGCAGCTTAGTTGGGCTAGCGGCCGGGGAGCTGTTTTTT.

The rearrangement uses TRBV7-8 and TRBJ2-1, with D perhaps assigned TRBD1 or TRBD2 (6 bases each). Germline values: CDR1 SGHVS, CDR2 FQNEAQ. With 7 bases removed from V and 9 bases from J, the gap between germline ends came to 16 bases. The CDR3 is 13 amino acids. CDR3 DNA sequence: TGTGCCAGCATCTCTGACGGAGGGGGTGAGCAGTTCTTC. Amino acid sequence: CASISDGGGEQFF.

This chain joins TRBV28 and TRBJ2-3, with 8 bases aligning to TRBD2. The V gene end was trimmed by 7 bases and the J gene end by 5 bases; junction bases not matched to a gene: 5. CDR3 length: 13 residues. The V gene's germline CDR1 is MDHEN and CDR2 SYDVKM. The CDR3 loop is CASTPGGKDTQYF. For the CDR3, the DNA is TGTGCCAGCACCCCGGGGGGGAAAGATACGCAGTATTTT. The full variable domain, its missing parts supplied by reference TRBV28 and TRBJ2-3, is DVKVTQSSRYLVKRTGEKVFLECVQDMDHENMFWYRQDPGLGLRLIYFSYDVKMKEKGDIPEGYSVSREKKERFSLILESASTNQTSMYLCASTPGGKDTQYFGPGTRLTVL.

By frequency in the sample, this clone is medium-sized. The CDR3 DNA reads TGCGCCAGCAGCCAAGAGAGGGAGCTGTTTTTT. This sequence encodes CASSQERELFF. The rearrangement uses TRBV4-1 and TRBJ2-2, with no clear D. V was shortened by 0 bases and J by 9 bases, with 2 bases between the two germline ends. The CDR3 contains 11 residues. From germline, CDR1 is MGHRA and CDR2 YSYEKL.

This sequence joins TRBV27 and TRBJ2-3; 8 bases fit TRBD2. V gave up 2 bases and J gave up 4 bases; unmatched junction bases: 11. The CDR3 covers 17 residues. Looked up from germline, CDR1 is MNHEY and CDR2 is SMNVEV (reference sequence). CDR3 sequence reads: CASSLALRAGGADTQYF. In DNA, the CDR3 is TGTGCCAGCAGTTTAGCCCTACGGGCGGGGGGAGCAGATACGCAGTATTTT.

The chain couples TRBV28 to TRBJ2-2; 8 nucleotides agree with TRBD2. CDR1 MDHEN and CDR2 SYDVKM come from the germline V gene. Trimming took 2 bases from V and 4 from J; bases not matched to a gene: 3. The CDR3 spans 15 residues. Written as DNA, the CDR3 is TGTGCCAGCAGTTTAAGCGGGGGAGGCACCGGGGAGCTGTTTTTT. This sequence encodes CASSLSGGGTGELFF.

The V gene is TRBV21-1, the J gene TRBJ2-6; TRBD1, as called in the table, went unchecked against the DNA. TRBV21-1 is termed a pseudogene. The CDR3 has 18 residues. The CDR3 bases are TGTGCCAGCAGCACTCGGGACAGGGTTGACCCGGGGGCCAACGTCCTGACTTTC. Translated: CASSTRDRVDPGANVLTF.

Only a few counts were recorded for this clone. The V call is TRBV4-1, the J call TRBJ2-2; D is uncertain. The germline V gene has CDR1 MGHRA and CDR2 YSYEKL. The V end was cut by 7 bases, the J end by 6 bases, with 15 bases between. This CDR3 comprises 14 residues. As DNA, the CDR3 is TGCGCCAGCAAGCCAGATCCGGTTTCCGGGGAGCTGTTTTTT. The encoded protein is CASKPDPVSGELFF.

The rearrangement links TRBV6-5 to TRBJ2-3; 10 bases agree with TRBD1. J gave up 2 bases and V 6 bases, and 5 bases lay outside the gene matches. Germline V gene sequence: CDR1 MNHEY, CDR2 SVGAGI. This CDR3 contains 15 residues. The CDR3 DNA is TGTGCCAGCAGCCGCGACAGGGGGCTCACAGATACGCAGTATTTT. Translated, it gives CASSRDRGLTDTQYF.

This chain joins TRBV9 and TRBJ2-5, with a possible D match to TRBD2 (5 bases). This CDR3 has 14 amino acids. Germline V lookup: CDR1 SGDLS, CDR2 YYNGEE. Trimming removed 0 bases at V and 3 bases at J, with 9 bases between. The DNA for the CDR3 is TGTGCCAGCAGCGTAGGGCCAGCGGAAGAGACCCAGTACTTC. Translated: CASSVGPAEETQYF.

The chain couples TRBV7-2 to TRBJ2-3; 7 bases fit TRBD1. Germline CDR1 and CDR2: SGHTA and FQGNSA. Trimming took 1 base from V and 3 from J; bases not matched to a gene: 13. The CDR3 loop spans 18 amino acids. The CDR3 loop reads CASSLEGARFSGTDTQYF. CDR3 nucleotide sequence: TGTGCCAGCAGCTTAGAGGGGGCGCGCTTTTCGGGGACAGATACGCAGTATTTT. Complete variable domain (other parts from reference TRBV7-2 and TRBJ2-3): GAGVSQSPSNKVTEKGKDVELRCDPISGHTALYWYRQSLGQGLEFLIYFQGNSAPDKSGLPSDRFSAERTGGSVSTLTIQRTQQEDSAVYLCASSLEGARFSGTDTQYFGPGTRLTVL.

This clone was observed a handful of times. The gene calls are TRBV10-3 and TRBJ1-5; D unclear. The germline V and J ends were trimmed by 5 bases and 3 bases, with 5 bases remaining between them. From germline, CDR1 is ENHRY and CDR2 SYGVKD. The CDR3 has 12 amino acids. CDR3 in DNA: TGTGCCATCAGTAACGACAATCAGCCCCAGCATTTT. It yields the protein CAISNDNQPQHF.

The rearrangement links TRBV15 to TRBJ1-4; no clear D. The CDR3 contains 15 residues. CDR1 and CDR2 (germline): LNHNV, YYDKDF (reference sequence). V lost 1 base to trimming and J lost 3 bases, with 9 bases between them. As DNA, the CDR3 is TGTGCCACCAGCAGAGGAGCGTCGGCTAATGAAAAACTGTTTTTT. As protein: CATSRGASANEKLFF.

J is TRBJ1-1 and V is TRBV7-8; TRBD1 might be the D (5 bases). With 5 bases removed from V and 0 bases from J, the gap between germline ends came to 7 bases. This CDR3 is built from 13 residues. Germline-derived CDR1 and CDR2 are SGHVS and FQNEAQ. The CDR3 DNA reads as TGTGCCAGCAGCGCCAGGGTGAACACTGAAGCTTTCTTT. Encoded protein: CASSARVNTEAFF.

This chain links TRBV4-2 with TRBJ2-1; no definite D call. The V end lost 0 bases, the J end lost 6 bases, and 15 bases lay between the germline ends. The germline V gene has CDR1 LGHNA and CDR2 YNFKEQ. This CDR3 spans 16 amino acids. The DNA for the CDR3 is TGTGCCAGCAGCCAAGATAGCTCTCCCTCGGGCAATGAGCAGTTCTTC. It codes for CASSQDSSPSGNEQFF.

The V call is TRBV5-4, the J call TRBJ2-3, with D possibly matching TRBD1 (6 bases). This CDR3 has 14 residues. The V gene lost 4 bases and the J gene lost 0 bases, with 9 bases spanning the gap. Germline V gene lookup returns CDR1 SGHNT and CDR2 YYREEE (reference sequence). In DNA form, the CDR3 reads TGTGCCAGCAGCCCTACAGGGAGCACAGATACGCAGTATTTT. Residues: CASSPTGSTDTQYF.

The V and J genes are TRBV7-9 and TRBJ2-7, with D tentatively TRBD1 or TRBD2 (6 bases each). CDR3 length: 14 amino acids. The ends were cut back, 0 bases at V and 6 bases at J, with 12 bases in the middle. Germline assignment: CDR1 SEHNR and CDR2 FQNEAQ (reference sequence). The CDR3 DNA sequence: TGTGCCAGCAGCTTAGCGCTACAGGGAGGCGAGCAGTACTTC. Protein: CASSLALQGGEQYF.